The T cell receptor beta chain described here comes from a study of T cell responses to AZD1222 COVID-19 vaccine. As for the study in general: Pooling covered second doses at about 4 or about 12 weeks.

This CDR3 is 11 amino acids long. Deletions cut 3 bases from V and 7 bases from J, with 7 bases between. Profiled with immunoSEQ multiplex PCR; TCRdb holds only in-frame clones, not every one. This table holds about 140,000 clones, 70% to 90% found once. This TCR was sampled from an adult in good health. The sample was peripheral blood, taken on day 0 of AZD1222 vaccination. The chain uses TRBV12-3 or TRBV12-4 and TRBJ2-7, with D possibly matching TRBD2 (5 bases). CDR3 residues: CASSFRDEQYF. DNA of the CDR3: TGTGCCAGCAGTTTCCGGGATGAGCAGTACTTC.